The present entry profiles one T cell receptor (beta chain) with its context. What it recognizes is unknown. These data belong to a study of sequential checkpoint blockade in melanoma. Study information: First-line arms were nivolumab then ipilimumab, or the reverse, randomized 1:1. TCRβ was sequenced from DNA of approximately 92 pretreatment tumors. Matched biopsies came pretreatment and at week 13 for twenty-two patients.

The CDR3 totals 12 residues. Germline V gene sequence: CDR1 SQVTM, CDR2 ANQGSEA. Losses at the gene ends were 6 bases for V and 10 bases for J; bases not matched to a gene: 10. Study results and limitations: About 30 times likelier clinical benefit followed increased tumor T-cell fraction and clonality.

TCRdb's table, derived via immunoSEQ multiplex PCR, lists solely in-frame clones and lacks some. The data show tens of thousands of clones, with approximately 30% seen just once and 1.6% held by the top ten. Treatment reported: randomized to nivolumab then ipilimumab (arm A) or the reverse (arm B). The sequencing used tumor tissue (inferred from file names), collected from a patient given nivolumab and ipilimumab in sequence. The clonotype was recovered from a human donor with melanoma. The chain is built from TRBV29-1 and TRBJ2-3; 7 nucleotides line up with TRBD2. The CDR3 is CSVLREGRPQYF. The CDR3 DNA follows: TGCAGCGTATTGAGGGAGGGTAGGCCGCAGTATTTT.